These 14 T cell receptor beta chains were sequenced from one sample in a study of shared clonotypes between healthy human individuals. The table came from immunoSEQ multiplex PCR; TCRdb's copy has only in-frame clones and leaves some out. The data contain around 2,000,000 clones, roughly 94% of them singletons. Sequencing was performed on naive CD4+ T cells sorted from blood. As for subset: CD45RA+ positively selected. The receptors derive from a young man in good health.

The chain links TRBV28 to TRBJ2-7; 11 nucleotides match TRBD2. The V gene's germline CDR1 is MDHEN and CDR2 SYDVKM. V was pared by 5 bases and J by 3 bases, with 12 bases of the junction left unmatched. This CDR3 contains 17 residues. This CDR3 is CASSLRRLAGTYYEQYF. The DNA of the CDR3 is TGTGCCAGCAGTCTACGGCGACTAGCGGGGACTTACTACGAGCAGTACTTC. Using reference TRBV28 and TRBJ2-7 for the parts outside the CDR3, the full variable domain is DVKVTQSSRYLVKRTGEKVFLECVQDMDHENMFWYRQDPGLGLRLIYFSYDVKMKEKGDIPEGYSVSREKKERFSLILESASTNQTSMYLCASSLRRLAGTYYEQYFGPGTRLTVT.

The chain uses TRBV10-3 and TRBJ1-5; D unresolved. Trimming removed 11 bases from V and 3 bases from J, with 17 bases in between. CDR3 length: 14 residues. The germline CDR1 and CDR2 sequences are ENHRY and SYGVKD. CDR3 region: CAAGDGRDNQPQHF. DNA of the CDR3: TGTGCCGCCGGGGATGGTCGGGACAATCAGCCCCAGCATTTT.

The chain links TRBV6-5 to TRBJ2-3; 11 nucleotides align to TRBD1. With 5 bases clipped from V and 4 bases from J, the junction kept 5 bases outside the gene matches. Germline CDR1 and CDR2: MNHEY and SVGAGI. CDR3 length: 15 residues. This CDR3 reads CASSTGQGVSDTQYF. CDR3 coding DNA: TGTGCCAGCAGTACGGGACAGGGGGTCTCAGATACGCAGTATTTT.

This chain connects TRBV18 to TRBJ1-2; tentative D call: TRBD1 (5 bases). In germline, CDR1 is KGHSH, CDR2 LQKENI. Trimming pared 1 base from V and 3 bases from J, leaving 12 bases between. The CDR3 is 15 amino acids. The CDR3 DNA follows: TGTGCCAGCTCACCACTAATAGACAGAGACTATGGCTACACCTTC. This translates into CASSPLIDRDYGYTF. The variable domain in full, with the rest retrieved from reference TRBV18 and TRBJ1-2, is NAGVMQNPRHLVRRRGQEARLRCSPMKGHSHVYWYRQLPEEGLKFMVYLQKENIIDESGMPKERFSAEFPKEGPSILRIQQVVRGDSAAYFCASSPLIDRDYGYTFGSGTRLTVV.

The chain employs TRBV7-9 and TRBJ1-2; no clear D gene. V was trimmed by 3 bases and J by 0 bases, leaving 11 bases between them. CDR3 length: 15 residues. In germline, CDR1 is SEHNR, CDR2 FQNEAQ (reference sequence). The CDR3 loop reads CASSFPLATNYGYTF. The CDR3 bases are TGTGCCAGCAGCTTCCCTCTGGCAACTAACTATGGCTACACCTTC. The full variable domain, rest sourced from reference TRBV7-9 and TRBJ1-2, is DTGVSQNPRHKITKRGQNVTFRCDPISEHNRLYWYRQTLGQGPEFLTYFQNEAQLEKSRLLSDRFSAERPKGSFSTLEIQRTEQGDSAMYLCASSFPLATNYGYTFGSGTRLTVV.

V and J are TRBV5-6 and TRBJ1-2; D perhaps matches TRBD1 (6 bases). The CDR3 length is 16 residues. V lost 4 bases, J lost 8 bases, and 24 bases lay in between. CDR1 is SGHDT, CDR2 YYEEEE, per germline. CDR3 nucleotides: TGTGCCAGCAGCGGCCGGACAGTAAGAGAGTCGATCGGCTACACCTTC. This encodes CASSGRTVRESIGYTF.

Comments on this clone: Mismatch with germline at one junction end may stem from a read error. This chain joins TRBV2 and TRBJ2-3, with 9 bases aligning to TRBD2. In germline, CDR1 is SNHLY, CDR2 FYNNEI. This CDR3 contains 11 residues. CDR3 coding DNA: TGTGCCAGCGCTAAGAGCGGGAGGTTGCGTTTT. It encodes CASAKSGRLRF.

The V and J genes are TRBV5-3 and TRBJ2-7; 8 nucleotides match TRBD2. TRBV5-3 is identified as an open reading frame with a role that is uncertain. J gave up 3 bases and V 4 bases, and 9 bases lay outside the gene matches. The length of the CDR3 is 15 residues. The chain's CDR3 is CARSLRASGFYEQYF. CDR3 DNA sequence: TGTGCCAGAAGCCTACGCGCTAGCGGGTTCTACGAGCAGTACTTC.

Here the CDR3 reads CASSLLGKEQYF. DNA for the CDR3: TGTGCCAGCAGTTTATTAGGGAAGGAGCAGTACTTC. The genes are TRBV28 and TRBJ2-7; D unresolved. V was trimmed by 1 base and J by 7 bases, leaving 8 bases between them. Germline V gives CDR1 MDHEN, CDR2 SYDVKM. The CDR3 contains 12 residues.

V and J are TRBV28 and TRBJ1-2; the D is unclear. The V and J ends lost 7 bases and 3 bases respectively, with 9 bases between them. The germline gives CDR1 MDHEN, CDR2 SYDVKM. The CDR3 totals 12 residues. The chain's CDR3 is CASKTEHYGYTF. The CDR3 coding sequence is TGTGCCAGCAAAACCGAACACTATGGCTACACCTTC.

The chain couples TRBV5-6 to TRBJ2-7, with 11 positions matching TRBD2. Germline V gene data show CDR1 as SGHDT and CDR2 as YYEEEE. The CDR3 contains 18 residues. V shed 2 bases, J shed 2 bases, and the junction held 12 bases outside the gene matches. DNA for the CDR3: TGTGCCAGCAGCTTACGGCTAGCGGGAGGCCCTGTCCCCTACGAGCAGTACTTC. This encodes CASSLRLAGGPVPYEQYF.

This clone occurred once. The rearrangement links TRBV11-2 to TRBJ2-7, with D perhaps matching TRBD1 or TRBD2 (5 bases each). Looked up from germline, CDR1 is SGHAT and CDR2 is FQNNGV. The CDR3 runs to 17 residues. The V end lost 2 bases, the J end lost 2 bases, and 19 bases lay between the germline ends. The CDR3 here is CASSLRFRTGLPYEQYF. For the CDR3, the DNA is TGTGCCAGCAGCTTAAGATTTAGGACGGGGCTACCCTACGAGCAGTACTTC.

Points on this clone: It may be a read error: a sequence one base away is much more abundant. The sample carries other DNA sequences with the same CDR3. The CDR3: CASSLDYEQYF. CDR3 bases: TGCGCCAGCAGCCTAGACTACGAGCAGTACTTC. The rearrangement links TRBV5-1 to TRBJ2-7; D is undetermined. Trimming pared 4 bases from V and 3 bases from J, leaving 5 bases between. The CDR3 contains 11 residues. Germline V gene sequence: CDR1 SGHRS, CDR2 YFSETQ.

This clone was counted a single time. This chain connects TRBV2 to TRBJ1-1; tentative D call: TRBD1 (6 bases). Germline CDR1 and CDR2: SNHLY and FYNNEI. CDR3 length: 13 amino acids. The V end lost 4 bases, the J end lost 3 bases, and 9 bases lay between the germline ends. As DNA, the CDR3 is TGTGCCAGCAGTGCCCAGGGGCACACTGAAGCTTTCTTT. Protein sequence: CASSAQGHTEAFF.